This TCR beta chain was identified in a study of human T cells and chemical hapten exposure. One entry per CDR3 protein, called by TCRdb with MiXCR from the RACE reads. The table lists approximately 84,000 distinct CDR3 sequences, around a tenth of them singletons, with 1.6% in the top ten. Time point reported: patch test 2, 6 weeks after DPC sensitization. Treatment reported: therapeutic diphenylcyclopropenone sensitization with weekly scalp DPC. This CDR3 is 18 amino acids long. V lost 0 bases and J 5 bases, leaving 21 bases between the germline ends. The germline CDR1 and CDR2 sequences are MNHEY and SVGAGI.

The sequence was collected from a man aged 18 to 35 with alopecia areata. Some clones in this sample may be carry-over from other donors' samples. Sequences were derived from whole blood, sampled in connection with sensitization to the hapten diphenylcyclopropenone (DPC). The V call is TRBV6-5, the J call TRBJ2-3; D might be TRBD2 (6 bases). CDR3 DNA sequence: TGTGCCAGCAGTTACTCGGCGGGGTCGGGCCAAGGTATAGATACGCAGTATTTT. Protein sequence: CASSYSAGSGQGIDTQYF.